This entry lists 30 T cell receptor beta chains sequenced from one sample in a study of cytomegalovirus exposure and HLA in healthy donors. PCR involved 60 Vbeta and 13 Jbeta primers. Repertoires were generated with immunoSEQ multiplex PCR, while TCRdb's copy carries only in-frame clones and drops some. The sample lists some 35,000 clones, over 60% occurring once. The specimen sequenced was PBMCs. Receptor source: a man aged 25 to 40 in good health and CMV-seronegative.

V gene TRBV2 combines with J gene TRBJ2-7; a weak D match, TRBD2 (6 bases). Germline CDR1 reads SNHLY; CDR2 reads FYNNEI. V gave up 6 bases and J gave up 0 bases, with 12 bases separating them. The CDR3 consists of 14 residues. The chain's CDR3 is CASRAGPTSYEQYF. CDR3 nucleotides: TGTGCCAGCAGAGCGGGTCCTACCTCCTACGAGCAGTACTTC.

This chain links TRBV9 with TRBJ2-1; 13 bases align to TRBD2. Germline V gene sequence: CDR1 SGDLS, CDR2 YYNGEE. With V trimmed by 3 bases and J by 9 bases, 6 bases remained unmatched. The CDR3 covers 15 residues. The CDR3 region has the DNA TGTGCCAGCAGCGCACTAGCGGGGGGGCAAAGTGAGCAGTTCTTC. Its protein is CASSALAGGQSEQFF.

The J gene is TRBJ2-5, the V gene TRBV11-2, with 10 bases matching TRBD2. CDR3 length: 17 amino acids. CDR1 is SGHAT, CDR2 FQNNGV, per germline. V lost 3 bases to trimming and J lost 4 bases; unmatched junction nucleotides: 11. The CDR3 sequence is CASSFPPILAGVETQYF. As DNA, the CDR3 is TGTGCCAGCAGCTTCCCCCCCATCCTAGCGGGGGTAGAGACCCAGTACTTC.

This clone was detected only a few times. The CDR3 protein is CASSGDSYEQYF. CDR3 in DNA: TGTGCCAGCAGCGGAGACAGCTACGAGCAGTACTTC. The chain is built from TRBV6-1 and TRBJ2-7; tentative D call: TRBD1 (5 bases). The CDR3 spans 12 residues. Trimming pared 6 bases from V and 3 bases from J, leaving 9 bases between. In germline, CDR1 is MNHNS, CDR2 SASEGT.

The chain combines TRBV2 with TRBJ2-1, with 12 bases fitting TRBD2. This CDR3 is built from 15 residues. The trim removed 6 bases at V and 10 bases at J, leaving 10 bases unmatched. Per the germline V gene, CDR1 is SNHLY and CDR2 is FYNNEI. The CDR3 bases are TGTGCCAGCAGCGGACTAGCGGGACCTCGCGCGGAGCAGTTCTTC. This gives the protein CASSGLAGPRAEQFF. Full variable domain (remainder filled in from reference TRBV2 and TRBJ2-1): EPEVTQTPSHQVTQMGQEVILRCVPISNHLYFYWYRQILGQKVEFLVSFYNNEISEKSEIFDDQFSVERPDGSNFTLKIRSTKLEDSAMYFCASSGLAGPRAEQFFGPGTRLTVL.

The chain employs TRBV29-1 and TRBJ2-7, with 9 nucleotides matching TRBD2. The CDR3 is 14 residues long. Germline CDR1 reads SQVTM; CDR2 reads ANQGSEA. The trim removed 7 bases at V and 5 bases at J, leaving 12 bases unmatched. The CDR3 here is CSAAGGGLGNEQYF. In nucleotides, the CDR3 is TGCAGCGCTGCGGGGGGGGGCCTAGGGAACGAGCAGTACTTC.

The CDR3 region has the DNA TGTGCCAGCAGGACAGGGGGCAGAGACTATGGCTACACCTTC. This gives the protein CASRTGGRDYGYTF. The rearrangement joins TRBV6-5 to TRBJ1-2, with 10 bases that match TRBD1. Germline-derived CDR1 and CDR2 are MNHEY and SVGAGI. The CDR3 is 14 amino acids. The J segment lost 3 bases and the V segment lost 6 bases, leaving 4 bases of the junction unmatched.

The chain couples TRBV11-2 to TRBJ1-2; 11 bases are shared with TRBD1. This CDR3 is 18 amino acids long. CDR1 is SGHAT and CDR2 is FQNNGV in the germline V gene. The V and J ends lost 6 bases and 4 bases, in that order; junction bases with no gene match: 16. The CDR3, as DNA: TGTGCCAGCAGGCACCCCGGGACAGGGGGACCCCTGGGCTATGGCTACACCTTC. Translating it yields CASRHPGTGGPLGYGYTF. The whole variable domain, remainder taken from reference TRBV11-2 and TRBJ1-2, is EAGVAQSPRYKIIEKRQSVAFWCNPISGHATLYWYQQILGQGPKLLIQFQNNGVVDDSQLPKDRFSAERLKGVDSTLKIQPAKLEDSAVYLCASRHPGTGGPLGYGYTFGSGTRLTVV.

The chain joins TRBV28 to TRBJ1-6; D may be TRBD1 (6 bases). Germline CDR1 reads MDHEN; CDR2 reads SYDVKM. The CDR3 extends over 13 amino acids. V was pared by 8 bases and J by 8 bases, with 13 bases between. The CDR3 here is CASDQGTDSPLHF. In DNA form, the CDR3 reads TGTGCCAGCGACCAGGGGACCGATTCACCCCTCCACTTT. Full variable domain (rest looked up from reference TRBV28 and TRBJ1-6): DVKVTQSSRYLVKRTGEKVFLECVQDMDHENMFWYRQDPGLGLRLIYFSYDVKMKEKGDIPEGYSVSREKKERFSLILESASTNQTSMYLCASDQGTDSPLHFGNGTRLTVT.

This chain joins TRBV6-6 and TRBJ2-2; D perhaps matches TRBD1 (6 bases). V lost 5 bases and J 5 bases, leaving 9 bases between the germline ends. The V gene's germline CDR1 is MNHNY and CDR2 SVGAGI (reference sequence). CDR3 length equals 13 residues. The CDR3, as DNA: TGTGCCAGCAGTACTGACAGGACCGGGGAGCTGTTTTTT. Its translation: CASSTDRTGELFF.

J is TRBJ1-1 and V is TRBV25-1, with a weak D call TRBD1 (6 bases). The CDR3 sequence is 14 residues long. With 5 bases removed from V and 7 bases from J, the gap between germline ends came to 17 bases. Germline-derived CDR1 and CDR2 are MGHDK and SYGVNS. CDR3 loop: CASSSPGGALEAFF. CDR3 nucleotides: TGTGCCAGCAGTTCTCCCGGGGGGGCCCTTGAAGCTTTCTTT.

The J gene is TRBJ2-3, the V gene TRBV7-2, with TRBD2 matching 11 bases. Germline V gene sequence: CDR1 SGHTA, CDR2 FQGNSA. CDR3 length equals 16 residues. With V trimmed by 4 bases and J by 1 base, 4 bases remained unmatched. CDR3 nucleotide sequence: TGTGCCAGCAGCTCCCTTAGCGGGGGGGGCACAGATACGCAGTATTTT. It translates to CASSSLSGGGTDTQYF. The complete variable domain, with remaining parts taken from reference TRBV7-2 and TRBJ2-3, reads GAGVSQSPSNKVTEKGKDVELRCDPISGHTALYWYRQSLGQGLEFLIYFQGNSAPDKSGLPSDRFSAERTGGSVSTLTIQRTQQEDSAVYLCASSSLSGGGTDTQYFGPGTRLTVL.

This chain joins TRBV29-1 and TRBJ2-1; no clear D gene. Germline V gene lookup returns CDR1 SQVTM and CDR2 ANQGSEA. The CDR3 spans 15 residues. V was cut by 5 bases and J by 0 bases, with 14 bases left in between. This CDR3 reads CSVTNLGSSYNEQFF. CDR3 sequence (DNA): TGCAGCGTTACTAATCTGGGTAGCTCCTACAATGAGCAGTTCTTC.

V usage is TRBV25-1 and J usage is TRBJ2-3; TRBD2 matches at 7 bases. V gave up 1 base and J gave up 4 bases; unmatched junction bases: 5. CDR1 is MGHDK, CDR2 SYGVNS, per germline. There are 15 residues in the CDR3. The CDR3 reads CASSESGGRADTQYF. In DNA, the CDR3 is TGTGCCAGCAGTGAATCGGGGGGACGGGCAGATACGCAGTATTTT.

The chain has TRBV7-6 and TRBJ1-3; D is unresolved. The germline V gene encodes CDR1 SGHVS and CDR2 FNYEAQ. V was shortened by 5 bases and J by 2 bases, with 7 bases between the two germline ends. The CDR3 covers 13 residues. CDR3 protein: CASSIQPGNTIYF. CDR3 nucleotide sequence: TGTGCCAGCAGCATACAACCTGGAAACACCATATATTTT.

This clone occurred a few times. The chain uses TRBV7-8 and TRBJ1-4; D ambiguous. Trimming shortened V by 3 bases and J by 4 bases, and 12 bases separated the two germline ends. The CDR3 is 15 residues long. Germline V lookup: CDR1 SGHVS, CDR2 FQNEAQ. The CDR3 loop reads CASSFRHKSNEKLFF. Written as DNA, the CDR3 is TGTGCCAGCAGCTTTAGACATAAGAGTAATGAAAAACTGTTTTTT.

V gene TRBV7-2 combines with J gene TRBJ1-4, with TRBD1 matching over 7 bases. J was trimmed by 6 bases and V by 5 bases; bases with no gene match: 15. CDR3 length: 17 residues. Germline V gives CDR1 SGHTA, CDR2 FQGNSA. This CDR3 is CASSVSPRTGTYEKLFF. The CDR3 DNA reads TGTGCCAGCAGCGTCTCGCCTAGGACAGGAACGTATGAAAAACTGTTTTTT.

The chain employs TRBV18 and TRBJ2-7; TRBD1 matches 8 bases. V shed 6 bases and J 7 bases; nucleotides not matched to a gene: 14. Germline loops: CDR1 KGHSH, CDR2 LQKENI. CDR3 length: 15 amino acids. The CDR3 loop reads CASSRPGTGSGEQYF. CDR3 bases: TGTGCCAGCTCCCGTCCCGGGACAGGATCGGGGGAGCAGTACTTC. Supplemented by reference TRBV18 and TRBJ2-7, the full variable domain reads NAGVMQNPRHLVRRRGQEARLRCSPMKGHSHVYWYRQLPEEGLKFMVYLQKENIIDESGMPKERFSAEFPKEGPSILRIQQVVRGDSAAYFCASSRPGTGSGEQYFGPGTRLTVT.

The chain has TRBV4-3 and TRBJ2-7; no definite D call. The V gene lost 0 bases and the J gene lost 4 bases, with 13 bases spanning the gap. The CDR3 is made up of 15 amino acids. The germline V gene has CDR1 LGHNA and CDR2 YSLEER. Here the CDR3 DNA reads TGCGCCAGCAGCCAAGAGAATGGCGGTCGATACGAGCAGTACTTC. Protein: CASSQENGGRYEQYF.

The chain is built from TRBV28 and TRBJ1-1; 12 bases are a match to TRBD1. Trimming at V came to 5 bases and at J to 5 bases, leaving 12 bases not matched to a gene. The CDR3 has 17 amino acids. Germline V gene data show CDR1 as MDHEN and CDR2 as SYDVKM. The CDR3 bases are TGTGCCAGCAGTCCCAGCCCCCGGGACAGGGGGCGGACTGAAGCTTTCTTT. This gives the protein CASSPSPRDRGRTEAFF.

This sequence joins TRBV6-1 and TRBJ2-1, with D possibly matching TRBD2 (6 bases). The V gene's germline CDR1 is MNHNS and CDR2 SASEGT. The CDR3 is 12 amino acids. Trimming cost V 8 bases and J 1 base, with 6 bases left between them. CDR3 nucleotides: TGTGCCAGCGCGGGATCCTACAATGAGCAGTTCTTC. Translating it yields CASAGSYNEQFF.

This sequence joins TRBV5-1 and TRBJ2-3; D ambiguous. CDR3 length: 15 residues. The V gene's germline CDR1 is SGHRS and CDR2 YFSETQ. The V and J ends lost 0 bases and 3 bases respectively, with 11 bases between them. In nucleotides, the CDR3 is TGCGCCAGCAGCTTGGACAGCCGTACGACAGATACGCAGTATTTT. Encoded protein: CASSLDSRTTDTQYF. The full variable domain, its missing parts supplied by reference TRBV5-1 and TRBJ2-3, is KAGVTQTPRYLIKTRGQQVTLSCSPISGHRSVSWYQQTPGQGLQFLFEYFSETQRNKGNFPGRFSGRQFSNSRSEMNVSTLELGDSALYLCASSLDSRTTDTQYFGPGTRLTVL.

The CDR3 here is CASRDPGGQGNYEQYF. In DNA, the CDR3 is TGTGCCAGCAGAGACCCTGGGGGCCAGGGGAACTACGAGCAGTACTTC. The chain couples TRBV2 to TRBJ2-7, with TRBD1 as a possible D gene (6 bases). Per germline, CDR1 SNHLY and CDR2 FYNNEI. V was cut by 6 bases and J by 3 bases, with 21 bases left in between. The CDR3 is made up of 16 amino acids.

This clone was counted only a few times. The gene calls are TRBV10-2 and TRBJ2-1; 8 bases are a match to TRBD1. Germline CDR1 reads WSHSY; CDR2 reads SAAADI. V lost 6 bases, J lost 8 bases, and 12 bases stayed unmatched. The length of the CDR3 is 15 residues. DNA for the CDR3: TGCGCCAGCAGCCTGAGGACAGGGTTGGCCGATGAGCAGTTCTTC. Protein: CASSLRTGLADEQFF.

About this clone itself: One end of the junction is discordant with germline, which a read error may explain. The chain is built from TRBV6-5 and TRBJ2-5, with TRBD1 matching over 7 bases. The CDR3 loop spans 15 amino acids. Germline CDR1 reads MNHEY; CDR2 reads SVGAGI. The CDR3 DNA is TGTGCCGGCAGCCACACAGGGGTGTCCGCAGAGACCCAGTACTTC. Its protein is CAGSHTGVSAETQYF.

V is TRBV5-1 and J is TRBJ2-1, with TRBD1 as a possible D gene (6 bases). In germline, CDR1 is SGHRS, CDR2 YFSETQ. With 1 base removed from V and 6 bases from J, the gap between germline ends came to 17 bases. The CDR3 extends over 16 amino acids. As DNA, the CDR3 is TGCGCCAGCAGCTTGAACAGGGCCGCCACCACCAATGAGCAGTTCTTC. Encoded protein: CASSLNRAATTNEQFF.

The table lists this clone with a few counts. The rearrangement uses TRBV5-1 and TRBJ2-7, with a possible D match to TRBD1 (6 bases). V lost 3 bases, J lost 6 bases, and 16 bases lay in between. The CDR3 contains 14 residues. Germline CDR1 is SGHRS and CDR2 is YFSETQ. The DNA of the CDR3 is TGCGCCAGCAGCTCGGGACAAGGGCCTAGCGAGCAGTACTTC. It encodes CASSSGQGPSEQYF.

In its sample, this clone was seen a few times. The chain is built from TRBV29-1 and TRBJ2-5; 7 bases are a match to TRBD2. Per the germline V gene, CDR1 is SQVTM and CDR2 is ANQGSEA. This CDR3 is built from 13 residues. J was trimmed by 5 bases and V by 6 bases; bases with no gene match: 9. CDR3 nucleotides: TGCAGCGTAACTCGACTAGCTCGGGAGACCCAGTACTTC. Encoded protein: CSVTRLARETQYF.

This chain uses TRBV28 with TRBJ2-7, with unresolved D. V was pared by 2 bases and J by 12 bases, with 8 bases between. The CDR3 contains 10 residues. Germline V CDR1 and CDR2: MDHEN, SYDVKM. CDR3 in amino acids: CASSLSRLYF. The DNA for the CDR3 is TGTGCCAGCAGTTTAAGCCGTTTGTACTTC.

This chain uses TRBV5-1 with TRBJ2-7; D is ambiguous. Trimming cost V 4 bases and J 1 base, with 6 bases left between them. Per germline, CDR1 SGHRS and CDR2 YFSETQ. The CDR3 loop spans 12 amino acids. For the CDR3, the DNA is TGCGCCAGCAGCGGAGAGTCCTACGAGCAGTACTTC. Its protein product is CASSGESYEQYF.